These 26 T cell receptor beta chains were all obtained from the same sample, sequenced in a study of Graves' ophthalmopathy and Graves' hyperthyroidism. Using RNA transcripts, the TCR beta CDR3 regions were amplified. The library came from an HTBI-primed first-round RT-PCR and a second-round multiplex PCR. TCRdb re-called the multiplex PCR reads through MiXCR, storing one row per CDR3 protein. The sample carries more than 550,000 distinct CDR3 sequences, roughly two fifths recorded once. Specimen: peripheral blood. These receptors all come from an adult man with Graves' ophthalmopathy.

This clonotype was seen repeatedly, ten times or more. This chain connects TRBV27 to TRBJ1-2, with a tentative D call TRBD1 (6 bases). This CDR3 has 16 residues. Germline assignment: CDR1 MNHEY and CDR2 SMNVEV (reference sequence). The V end lost 2 bases, the J end lost 8 bases, and 21 bases lay between the germline ends. CDR3 sequence (DNA): TGTGCCAGCAGTTTAAGGCGGGCAGGGGCGATCGGGGGCTACACCTTC. Protein product: CASSLRRAGAIGGYTF.

The rearrangement joins TRBV2 to TRBJ1-5, with 10 bases fitting TRBD1. V trimming: 5 bases; J trimming: 11 bases; junction bases outside the gene matches: 6. Germline V gives CDR1 SNHLY, CDR2 FYNNEI. The CDR3 is 13 amino acids. Written as DNA, the CDR3 is TGTGCCAGCAGTCGGACAGGGGGAAGGGCCCAGCATTTT. This codes for CASSRTGGRAQHF.

The rearrangement links TRBV7-9 to TRBJ2-7; no reliable D call. Germline CDR1 reads SEHNR; CDR2 reads FQNEAQ (reference sequence). The V end was cut by 5 bases, the J end by 2 bases, with 10 bases between. This CDR3 is 13 amino acids long. CDR3 DNA: TGTGCCAGCAGCGTTGTCCGGACCTACGAGCAGTACTTC. It encodes CASSVVRTYEQYF.

This clonotype was observed at least ten times. The V and J genes are TRBV5-5 and TRBJ1-2, with TRBD1 as a possible D gene (5 bases). The CDR3 loop spans 12 amino acids. Germline lookup yields CDR1 SGHKS and CDR2 YYEKEE (reference sequence). V lost 4 bases and J lost 8, with 12 bases in between. The CDR3 DNA reads TGTGCCAGCAGCCCCTACGGGGGGGGCTACACCTTC. Translated: CASSPYGGGYTF.

Many counts were recorded for this clonotype. The chain links TRBV7-9 to TRBJ1-2; unclear D gene. V lost 6 bases and J lost 3, with 20 bases in between. CDR1 is SEHNR, CDR2 FQNEAQ, per germline (reference sequence). This CDR3 comprises 16 residues. The CDR3 sequence is CASSFTVGYLDYGYTF. CDR3 DNA sequence: TGTGCCAGCAGTTTCACCGTGGGGTACCTGGACTATGGCTACACCTTC.

In its sample, this clonotype was seen many times. The V gene is TRBV10-3, the J gene TRBJ1-1, with D unresolved. The CDR3 runs to 11 residues. Germline assignment: CDR1 ENHRY and CDR2 SYGVKD. The germline V and J ends were trimmed by 6 bases and 8 bases, with 10 bases remaining between them. The CDR3 region has the DNA TGTGCCATCAGAGGAGGGATCGAAGCTTTCTTT. Translation gives CAIRGGIEAFF.

This clonotype was seen more than once but under ten times. The V call is TRBV4-1, the J call TRBJ1-2, with a tentative D call TRBD1 (5 bases). The V and J ends lost 3 bases and 5 bases respectively, with 10 bases between them. CDR1 and CDR2 (germline): MGHRA, YSYEKL. There are 13 residues in the CDR3. The CDR3 reads CASSHSDSYGYTF. The CDR3 DNA is TGCGCCAGCAGCCACTCCGACAGTTATGGCTACACCTTC.

This chain links TRBV2 with TRBJ2-7; D possibly corresponds to TRBD1 (5 bases). There are 15 residues in the CDR3. Germline V gene data show CDR1 as SNHLY and CDR2 as FYNNEI. Trimming left V 6 bases short and J 0 bases short, with 15 bases between. In DNA form, the CDR3 reads TGTGCCAGCAGCCAAAGGCAGGGCGGCTCCTACGAGCAGTACTTC. It encodes CASSQRQGGSYEQYF. Full variable domain (rest looked up from reference TRBV2 and TRBJ2-7): EPEVTQTPSHQVTQMGQEVILRCVPISNHLYFYWYRQILGQKVEFLVSFYNNEISEKSEIFDDQFSVERPDGSNFTLKIRSTKLEDSAMYFCASSQRQGGSYEQYFGPGTRLTVT.

This clonotype has ten or more counts. The gene calls are TRBV12-3 or TRBV12-4 and TRBJ1-1; D gene ambiguous. This CDR3 spans 14 amino acids. Trimming pared 4 bases from V and 5 bases from J, leaving 14 bases between. The CDR3 is CASSSGPYRTEAFF. CDR3 nucleotides: TGTGCCAGCAGTTCCGGGCCGTATAGGACTGAAGCTTTCTTT.

Remarks on this clonotype: This clone may be a read error of a much larger clone one base away. The V gene is TRBV7-2, the J gene TRBJ1-1, with D tentatively TRBD1 (5 bases). Germline V gives CDR1 SGHTA, CDR2 FQGNSA. The CDR3 has 15 residues. The CDR3 DNA reads TGTGCCAGCAGCCGGGGGGAGCTAATGAACACTGAAGCTTCCTTT. It translates to CASSRGELMNTEASF.

This clonotype was counted a single time. Sequence at one end of the junction differs from germline and may be a read error. The J gene is TRBJ2-7, the V gene TRBV10-2, with 7 nucleotides matching TRBD2. Germline loops: CDR1 WSHSY, CDR2 SAAADI. The CDR3 loop spans 16 amino acids. Here the CDR3 DNA reads TGTGCCAGCAGCCATCACTCTAGCGGAGGCTCCTACGAGCAGTACTTC. It yields the protein CASSHHSSGGSYEQYF.

This chain uses TRBV6-1 with TRBJ1-1; D uncertain. The CDR3 length is 17 residues. CDR1 and CDR2 from the germline V gene are MNHNS and SASEGT. The V end was cut by 8 bases, the J end by 0 bases, with 22 bases between. The CDR3 region has the DNA TGTGCCAGCGTCCCCCTCTCACGGGCCTTCCTGAACACTGAAGCTTTCTTT. It yields the protein CASVPLSRAFLNTEAFF.

This clonotype has just a few counts. The rearrangement links TRBV24-1 to TRBJ2-2, with 12 bases matching TRBD1. With V trimmed by 3 bases and J by 6 bases, 7 bases remained unmatched. The CDR3 covers 17 residues. Per the germline V gene, CDR1 is KGHDR and CDR2 is SFDVKD. DNA for the CDR3: TGTGCCACCAGTGATCAGCACGGGACAGGGGGCGCCGGGGAGCTGTTTTTT. It yields the protein CATSDQHGTGGAGELFF.

This clonotype has at least ten counts. The CDR3: CATSSRIGDRTYEQYF. The CDR3 DNA is TGTGCCACCAGCAGCAGGATTGGGGACAGGACCTACGAGCAGTACTTC. This chain uses TRBV15 with TRBJ2-7; 8 bases line up with TRBD1. The V segment lost 3 bases and the J segment 2 bases; nucleotides outside the gene matches: 9. The germline CDR1 and CDR2 sequences are LNHNV and YYDKDF (reference sequence). The CDR3 totals 16 residues.

In this sample, this clonotype turned up many times. The chain is built from TRBV7-9 and TRBJ1-3; 7 nucleotides align to TRBD1. V dropped 2 bases and J dropped 2; count of bases not matched to a gene: 3. This CDR3 is built from 15 residues. The germline V gene encodes CDR1 SEHNR and CDR2 FQNEAQ (reference sequence). CDR3 amino acids: CASSLPDRAGNTIYF. The CDR3 coding sequence is TGTGCCAGCAGCTTACCCGACAGGGCTGGAAACACCATATATTTT.

V is TRBV6-2 or TRBV6-3 and J is TRBJ1-1, with D possibly TRBD1 on 5 matching bases. Trimming removed 2 bases at V and 0 bases at J, with 10 bases between. The CDR3 extends over 15 amino acids. Per the germline V gene, CDR1 is MNHEY and CDR2 is SVGEGT. The CDR3 DNA reads as TGTGCCAGCAGTTACATCCGGGGGATGAACACTGAAGCTTTCTTT. The encoded protein is CASSYIRGMNTEAFF.

The chain links TRBV7-3 to TRBJ1-4, with 10 nucleotides matching TRBD1. Germline loops: CDR1 SGHTA, CDR2 FQGTGA. The V segment lost 4 bases and the J segment 12 bases; nucleotides outside the gene matches: 5. The CDR3 has 13 amino acids. CDR3 protein: CASSYGQGVELFF. In DNA form, the CDR3 reads TGTGCCAGCAGCTATGGACAGGGGGTGGAACTGTTTTTT.

Remarks on this clonotype: A much bigger clone sits one base away, suggesting this may be a read error. DNA for the CDR3: TGTGCCAGCAGGTCAGGGGGGGGCGAGCAGCCCCAGCATTTT. Protein: CASRSGGGEQPQHF. V gene TRBV12-3 or TRBV12-4 combines with J gene TRBJ1-5; TRBD1 matches 7 bases. The CDR3 runs to 14 residues. J was trimmed by 7 bases and V by 6 bases; bases with no gene match: 9.

The chain employs TRBV10-3 and TRBJ1-4; D possibly corresponds to TRBD1 (5 bases). Looked up from germline, CDR1 is ENHRY and CDR2 is SYGVKD. The CDR3 totals 14 residues. Trimming shortened V by 5 bases and J by 8 bases, and 15 bases separated the two germline ends. This chain's CDR3 is CAISLGREGEKLFF. CDR3 DNA sequence: TGTGCCATCAGTCTTGGCAGGGAAGGGGAAAAACTGTTTTTT.

This clonotype was recorded a few times. The junction does not match germline at one end; this may be a read error. This sequence joins TRBV10-3 and TRBJ2-5; D not resolved. The CDR3 is made up of 13 amino acids. The germline gives CDR1 ENHRY, CDR2 SYGVKD. CDR3 nucleotide sequence: TGTGCCAGCAGTGAAGACGCTCAAGAGACCCAGTACTTC. Amino acids: CASSEDAQETQYF.

Many counts were recorded for this clonotype. This rearrangement joins TRBV6-5 to TRBJ2-5; D gene uncertain. The CDR3 consists of 13 residues. V gave up 7 bases and J gave up 0 bases, with 9 bases separating them. Germline CDR1 and CDR2: MNHEY and SVGAGI. Written as DNA, the CDR3 is TGTGCCAGCACGGAAGCATACCAAGAGACCCAGTACTTC. It translates to CASTEAYQETQYF.

This clonotype was counted ten times or more. The chain combines TRBV5-1 with TRBJ2-7; no definite D call. The CDR3 sequence is 13 residues long. V lost 0 bases and J lost 2, with 6 bases in between. Germline CDR1 is SGHRS and CDR2 is YFSETQ. The CDR3 coding sequence is TGCGCCAGCAGCTTGGAGCAGACCTACGAGCAGTACTTC. Protein product: CASSLEQTYEQYF.

This clonotype was observed at least ten times. The chain recombines TRBV5-1 with TRBJ2-2, with 7 bases matching TRBD2. V dropped 0 bases and J dropped 6; count of bases not matched to a gene: 5. Germline CDR1 reads SGHRS; CDR2 reads YFSETQ. This CDR3 has 15 residues. CDR3 nucleotide sequence: TGCGCCAGCAGCTTGGATGCGGGAGAGGCCGGGGAGCTGTTTTTT. Translated, it gives CASSLDAGEAGELFF. Full variable domain (outside the CDR3, taken from reference TRBV5-1 and TRBJ2-2): KAGVTQTPRYLIKTRGQQVTLSCSPISGHRSVSWYQQTPGQGLQFLFEYFSETQRNKGNFPGRFSGRQFSNSRSEMNVSTLELGDSALYLCASSLDAGEAGELFFGEGSRLTVL.

The chain uses TRBV10-3 and TRBJ2-7; TRBD2 is a possible D gene (6 bases). This CDR3 is built from 13 residues. Germline lookup yields CDR1 ENHRY and CDR2 SYGVKD. V shed 10 bases and J shed 2 bases, with 15 bases lying between them. CDR3 loop: CASEAGTPYEQYF. DNA for the CDR3: TGTGCCAGCGAGGCCGGGACTCCCTACGAGCAGTACTTC.

There are a few counts of this clonotype. The rearrangement links TRBV10-3 to TRBJ1-1; the D is unclear. The V end lost 2 bases, the J end lost 0 bases, and 10 bases lay between the germline ends. This CDR3 has 15 amino acids. Germline V lookup: CDR1 ENHRY, CDR2 SYGVKD. The CDR3 DNA sequence: TGTGCCATCAGTGAGAGTCAGTTCATGAACACTGAAGCTTTCTTT. It is translated as CAISESQFMNTEAFF.

At least ten counts were recorded for this clonotype. The rearrangement joins TRBV10-3 to TRBJ2-5, with D possibly matching TRBD2 (5 bases). CDR3 length equals 14 residues. The germline gives CDR1 ENHRY, CDR2 SYGVKD. V was trimmed by 4 bases and J by 5 bases, leaving 14 bases between them. CDR3 region: CAISGGSLGETQYF. The CDR3, as DNA: TGTGCCATCAGTGGTGGGAGCCTGGGGGAGACCCAGTACTTC.